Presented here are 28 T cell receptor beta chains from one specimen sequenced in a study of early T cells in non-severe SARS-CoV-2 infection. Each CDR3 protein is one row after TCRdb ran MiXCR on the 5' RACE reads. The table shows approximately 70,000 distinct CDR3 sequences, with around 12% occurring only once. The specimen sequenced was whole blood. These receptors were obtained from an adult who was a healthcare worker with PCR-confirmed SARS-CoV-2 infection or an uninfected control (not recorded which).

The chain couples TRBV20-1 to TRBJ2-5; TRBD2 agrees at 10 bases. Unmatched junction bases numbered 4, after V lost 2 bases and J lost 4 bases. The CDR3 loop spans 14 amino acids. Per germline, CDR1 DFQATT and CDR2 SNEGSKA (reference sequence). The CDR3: CSARRIAGGETQYF. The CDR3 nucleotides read TGCAGTGCTAGACGGATAGCGGGAGGAGAGACCCAGTACTTC.

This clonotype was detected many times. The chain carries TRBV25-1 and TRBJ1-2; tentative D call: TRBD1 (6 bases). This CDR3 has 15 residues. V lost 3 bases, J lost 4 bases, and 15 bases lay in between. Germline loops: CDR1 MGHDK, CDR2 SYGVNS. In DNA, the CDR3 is TGTGCCAGCAGTGATTCGAACGGACAGTCCTATGGCTACACCTTC. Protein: CASSDSNGQSYGYTF.

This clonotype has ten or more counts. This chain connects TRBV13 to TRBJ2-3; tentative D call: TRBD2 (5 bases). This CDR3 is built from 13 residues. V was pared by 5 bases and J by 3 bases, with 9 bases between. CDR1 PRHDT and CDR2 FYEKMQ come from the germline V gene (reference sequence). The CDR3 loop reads CASSVRGTDTQYF. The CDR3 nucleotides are TGTGCCAGCAGCGTCAGAGGGACAGATACGCAGTATTTT.

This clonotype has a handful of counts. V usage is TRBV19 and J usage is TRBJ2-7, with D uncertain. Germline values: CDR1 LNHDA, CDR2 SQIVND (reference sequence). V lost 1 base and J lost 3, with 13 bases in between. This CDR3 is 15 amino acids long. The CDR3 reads CASSIAGTTLYEQYF. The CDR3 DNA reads TGTGCCAGTAGTATAGCAGGCACTACCCTCTACGAGCAGTACTTC.

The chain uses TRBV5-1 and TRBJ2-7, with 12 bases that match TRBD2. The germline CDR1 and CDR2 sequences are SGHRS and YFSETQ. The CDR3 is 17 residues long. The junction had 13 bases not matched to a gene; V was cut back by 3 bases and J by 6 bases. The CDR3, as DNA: TGCGCCAGCAGCTCCAGGACTAGCGGGGCCTCTCGGGGCGAGCAGTACTTC. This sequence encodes CASSSRTSGASRGEQYF. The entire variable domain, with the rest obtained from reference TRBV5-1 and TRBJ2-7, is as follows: KAGVTQTPRYLIKTRGQQVTLSCSPISGHRSVSWYQQTPGQGLQFLFEYFSETQRNKGNFPGRFSGRQFSNSRSEMNVSTLELGDSALYLCASSSRTSGASRGEQYFGPGTRLTVT.

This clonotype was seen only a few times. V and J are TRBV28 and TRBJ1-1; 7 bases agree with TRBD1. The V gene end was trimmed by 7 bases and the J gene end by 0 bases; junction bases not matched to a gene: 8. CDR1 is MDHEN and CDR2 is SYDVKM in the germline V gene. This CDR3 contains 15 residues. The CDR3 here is CASNPPDRVNTEAFF. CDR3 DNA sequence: TGTGCCAGCAACCCCCCCGACAGGGTGAACACTGAAGCTTTCTTT.

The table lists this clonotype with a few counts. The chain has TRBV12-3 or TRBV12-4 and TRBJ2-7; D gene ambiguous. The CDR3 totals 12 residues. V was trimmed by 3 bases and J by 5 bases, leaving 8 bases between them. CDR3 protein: CASSFHSHEQYF. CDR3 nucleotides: TGTGCCAGCAGTTTTCACAGCCACGAGCAGTACTTC.

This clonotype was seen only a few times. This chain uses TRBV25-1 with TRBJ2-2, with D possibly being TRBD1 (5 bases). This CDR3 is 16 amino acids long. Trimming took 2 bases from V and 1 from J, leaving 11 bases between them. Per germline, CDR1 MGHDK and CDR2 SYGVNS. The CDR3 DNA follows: TGTGCCAGCAGTGAACTAGGGGCGATGAACACCGGGGAGCTGTTTTTT. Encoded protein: CASSELGAMNTGELFF.

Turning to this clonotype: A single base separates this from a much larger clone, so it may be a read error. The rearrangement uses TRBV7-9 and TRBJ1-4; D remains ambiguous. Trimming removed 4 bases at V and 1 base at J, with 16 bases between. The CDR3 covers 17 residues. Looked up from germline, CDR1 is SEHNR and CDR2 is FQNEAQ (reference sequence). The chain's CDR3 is CASSSPRPGVTNEKLFF. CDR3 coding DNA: TGTGCCAGCAGCTCCCCCCGGCCGGGAGTAACTAATGAAAAACTGTTTTTT.

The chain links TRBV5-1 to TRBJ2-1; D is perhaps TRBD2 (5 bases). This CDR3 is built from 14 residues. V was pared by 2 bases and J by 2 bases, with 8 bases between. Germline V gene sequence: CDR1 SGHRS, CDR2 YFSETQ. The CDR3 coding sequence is TGCGCCAGCAGCTTACAGCGGCCCTACAATGAGCAGTTCTTC. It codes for CASSLQRPYNEQFF.

The CDR3 bases are TGTGCCAGCAGCCCGGGGGCTCCAGAGACCCAGTACTTC. It specifies CASSPGAPETQYF. The chain employs TRBV7-2 and TRBJ2-5, with D perhaps given as TRBD1 or TRBD2 (6 bases each). Per germline, CDR1 SGHTA and CDR2 FQGNSA. The CDR3 covers 13 residues. V lost 5 bases to trimming and J lost 4 bases, with 11 bases between them.

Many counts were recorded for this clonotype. CDR3 loop: CASREGALPHEQYF. The DNA for the CDR3 is TGTGCCAGCAGGGAGGGTGCCCTACCCCACGAGCAGTACTTC. The chain employs TRBV6-1 and TRBJ2-7; D possibly corresponds to TRBD2 (6 bases). V lost 6 bases to trimming and J lost 5 bases, with 17 bases between them. The germline V gene has CDR1 MNHNS and CDR2 SASEGT. The CDR3 consists of 14 residues.

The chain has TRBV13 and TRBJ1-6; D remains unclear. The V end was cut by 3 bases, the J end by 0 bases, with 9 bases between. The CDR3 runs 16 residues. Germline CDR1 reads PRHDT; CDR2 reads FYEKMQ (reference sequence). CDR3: CASSLSGSSYNSPLHF. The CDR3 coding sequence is TGTGCCAGCAGCTTGAGCGGGAGCTCCTATAATTCACCCCTCCACTTT.

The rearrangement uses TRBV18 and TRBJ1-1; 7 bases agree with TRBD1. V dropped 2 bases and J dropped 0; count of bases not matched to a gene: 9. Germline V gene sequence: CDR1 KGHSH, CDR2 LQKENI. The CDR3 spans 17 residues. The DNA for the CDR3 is TGTGCCAGCTCACCAAGGGGGAAACAGGGGATGAACACTGAAGCTTTCTTT. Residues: CASSPRGKQGMNTEAFF.

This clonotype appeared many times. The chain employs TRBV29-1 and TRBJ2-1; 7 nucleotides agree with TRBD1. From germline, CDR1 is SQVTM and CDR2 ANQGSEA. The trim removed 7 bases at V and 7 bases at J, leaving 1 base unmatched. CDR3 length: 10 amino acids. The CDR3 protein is CSGGQNEQFF. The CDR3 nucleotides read TGCAGCGGGGGACAGAATGAGCAGTTCTTC.

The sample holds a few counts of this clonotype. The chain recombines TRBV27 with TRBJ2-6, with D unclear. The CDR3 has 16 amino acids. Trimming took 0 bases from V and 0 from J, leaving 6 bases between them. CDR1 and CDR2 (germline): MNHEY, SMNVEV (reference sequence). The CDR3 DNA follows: TGTGCCAGCAGTTTATCGTGGCTCTCTGGGGCCAACGTCCTGACTTTC. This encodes CASSLSWLSGANVLTF.

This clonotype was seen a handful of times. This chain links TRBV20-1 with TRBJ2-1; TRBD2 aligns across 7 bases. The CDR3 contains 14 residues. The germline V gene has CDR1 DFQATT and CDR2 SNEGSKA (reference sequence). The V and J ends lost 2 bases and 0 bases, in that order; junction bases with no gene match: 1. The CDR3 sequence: CSARREGSYNEQFF. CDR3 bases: TGCAGTGCTAGAAGGGAGGGCTCCTACAATGAGCAGTTCTTC.

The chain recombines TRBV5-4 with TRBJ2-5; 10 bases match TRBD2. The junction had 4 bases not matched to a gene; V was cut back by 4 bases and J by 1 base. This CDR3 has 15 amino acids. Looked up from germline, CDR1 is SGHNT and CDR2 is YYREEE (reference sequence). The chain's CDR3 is CASSRAGGSQETQYF. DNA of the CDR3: TGTGCCAGCAGCCGAGCGGGGGGGAGCCAAGAGACCCAGTACTTC.

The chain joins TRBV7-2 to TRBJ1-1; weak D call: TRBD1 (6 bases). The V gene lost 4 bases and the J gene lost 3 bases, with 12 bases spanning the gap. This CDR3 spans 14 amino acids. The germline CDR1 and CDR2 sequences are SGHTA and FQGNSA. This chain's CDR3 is CASSSQGSYTEAFF. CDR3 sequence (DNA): TGTGCCAGCAGCTCGCAGGGGTCCTACACTGAAGCTTTCTTT.

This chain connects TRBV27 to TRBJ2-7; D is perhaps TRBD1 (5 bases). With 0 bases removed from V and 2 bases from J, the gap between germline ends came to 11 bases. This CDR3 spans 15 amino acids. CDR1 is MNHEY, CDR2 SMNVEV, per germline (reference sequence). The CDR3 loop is CASSLSTDTAYEQYF. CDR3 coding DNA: TGTGCCAGCAGTTTATCGACGGACACCGCCTACGAGCAGTACTTC.

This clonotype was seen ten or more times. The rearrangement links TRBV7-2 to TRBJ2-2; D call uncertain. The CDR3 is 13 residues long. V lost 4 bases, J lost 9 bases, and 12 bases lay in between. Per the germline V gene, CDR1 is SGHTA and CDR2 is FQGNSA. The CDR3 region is CASSYGRVRELFF. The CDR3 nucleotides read TGTGCCAGCAGCTACGGCCGAGTCAGGGAGCTGTTTTTT.

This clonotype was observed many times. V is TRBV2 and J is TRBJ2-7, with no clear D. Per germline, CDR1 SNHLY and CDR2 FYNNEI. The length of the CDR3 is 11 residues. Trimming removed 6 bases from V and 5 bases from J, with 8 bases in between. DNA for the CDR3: TGTGCCAGCAGCTTTTTAAACGAGCAGTACTTC. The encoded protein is CASSFLNEQYF.

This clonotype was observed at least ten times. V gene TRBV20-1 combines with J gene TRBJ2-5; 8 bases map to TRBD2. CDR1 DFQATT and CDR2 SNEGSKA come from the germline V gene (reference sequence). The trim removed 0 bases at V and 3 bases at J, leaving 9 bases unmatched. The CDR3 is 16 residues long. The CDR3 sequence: CSARDRFGRDEETQYF. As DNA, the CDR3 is TGCAGTGCTAGAGATCGCTTCGGGAGGGACGAAGAGACCCAGTACTTC.

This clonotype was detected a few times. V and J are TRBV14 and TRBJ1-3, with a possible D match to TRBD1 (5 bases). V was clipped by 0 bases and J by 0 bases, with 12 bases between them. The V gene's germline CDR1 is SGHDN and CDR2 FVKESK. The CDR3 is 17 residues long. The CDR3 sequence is CASSQEEWTSSGNTIYF. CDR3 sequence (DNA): TGTGCCAGCAGCCAAGAAGAGTGGACAAGCTCTGGAAACACCATATATTTT.

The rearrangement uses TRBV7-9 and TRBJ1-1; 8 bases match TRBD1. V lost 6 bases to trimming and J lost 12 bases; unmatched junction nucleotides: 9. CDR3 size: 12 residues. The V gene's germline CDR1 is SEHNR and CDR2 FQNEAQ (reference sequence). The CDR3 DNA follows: TGTGCCAGCAGTCCTTCAGGACAGGGACCTTTCTTT. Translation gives CASSPSGQGPFF.

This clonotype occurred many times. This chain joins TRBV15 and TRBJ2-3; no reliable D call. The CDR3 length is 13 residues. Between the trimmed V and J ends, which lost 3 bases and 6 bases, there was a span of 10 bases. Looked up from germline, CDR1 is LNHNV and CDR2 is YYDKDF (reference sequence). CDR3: CATSRAGVDTQYF. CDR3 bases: TGTGCCACCAGCAGGGCTGGGGTGGATACGCAGTATTTT. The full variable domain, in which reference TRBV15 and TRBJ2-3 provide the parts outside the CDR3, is DAMVIQNPRYQVTQFGKPVTLSCSQTLNHNVMYWYQQKSSQAPKLLFHYYDKDFNNEADTPDNFQSRRPNTSFCFLDIRSPGLGDTAMYLCATSRAGVDTQYFGPGTRLTVL.

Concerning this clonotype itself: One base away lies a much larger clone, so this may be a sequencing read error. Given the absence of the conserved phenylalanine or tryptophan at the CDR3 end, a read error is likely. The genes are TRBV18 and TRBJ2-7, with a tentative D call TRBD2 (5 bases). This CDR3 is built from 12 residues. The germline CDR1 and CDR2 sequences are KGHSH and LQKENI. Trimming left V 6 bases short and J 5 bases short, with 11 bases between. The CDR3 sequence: CASSLHGDEQYS. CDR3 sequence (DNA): TGTGCCAGCTCTCTTCACGGGGACGAGCAGTACTCC.

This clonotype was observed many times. The CDR3 DNA sequence: TGTGCCAGCAGCTCAGACTTCCTGGTGACAGATACGCAGTATTTT. It encodes CASSSDFLVTDTQYF. The chain joins TRBV7-9 to TRBJ2-3; D not certain. From germline, CDR1 is SEHNR and CDR2 FQNEAQ (reference sequence). The CDR3 totals 15 residues. V was clipped by 4 bases and J by 3 bases, with 14 bases between them.